The rows below give T cell receptor beta chains drawn from one sample of a study of blood T cell repertoires in COVID-19. Data came from immunoSEQ multiplex PCR; TCRdb stores just in-frame clones and leaves some out. This sample has fewer than 250,000 clones, with around 89% found just once. The sequenced sample was PBMCs or T cells enriched from blood (not recorded which). The receptor source for this set is a woman aged 18 to 35 who had recovered from COVID-19. The CDR3 runs from the conserved cysteine through the conserved F or W. Each record gives: clone size, D gene, J gene, V gene, CDR3 protein, CDR3 DNA. D genes are given only for firm matches. Size is stated for part of the rows, as once, few or many counts, or as a class when the clone is expanded.

clone size: -; D gene: -; J gene: TRBJ2-2; V gene: TRBV2; CDR3 protein: CASSEMDRDTGELFF; CDR3 DNA: TGTGCCAGCAGTGAGATGGACAGAGACACCGGGGAGCTGTTTTTT
clone size: -; D gene: -; J gene: TRBJ1-3; V gene: TRBV21-1; CDR3 protein: CAGKAGRDRSGNTIYF; CDR3 DNA: TGTGCCGGAAAGGCGGGGCGGGACCGCTCTGGAAACACCATATATTTT
clone size: -; D gene: -; J gene: TRBJ2-2; V gene: TRBV2; CDR3 protein: CASSAGVIRTGELFF; CDR3 DNA: TGTGCCAGCAGTGCGGGGGTCATTCGGACCGGGGAGCTGTTTTTT
clone size: -; D gene: TRBD1; J gene: TRBJ1-5; V gene: TRBV27; CDR3 protein: CASSITGGAQPQHF; CDR3 DNA: TGTGCCAGCAGCATCACAGGGGGTGCTCAGCCCCAGCATTTT
clone size: -; D gene: -; J gene: TRBJ1-3; V gene: TRBV19; CDR3 protein: CASSRGNTIYF; CDR3 DNA: TGTGCCAGCTCGAGAGGAAACACCATATATTTT
clone size: -; D gene: TRBD1; J gene: TRBJ1-5; V gene: TRBV5-8; CDR3 protein: CASSRRTGFNQPQHF; CDR3 DNA: TGTGCCAGCAGCCGACGGACAGGATTCAATCAGCCCCAGCATTTT
clone size: -; D gene: -; J gene: TRBJ1-5; V gene: TRBV6-1; CDR3 protein: CASSDNRGNQPQHF; CDR3 DNA: TGTGCCAGCAGTGACAATCGGGGCAATCAGCCCCAGCATTTT
clone size: many; D gene: TRBD1; J gene: TRBJ2-1; V gene: TRBV19; CDR3 protein: CASSIETGGYNEQFF; CDR3 DNA: TGTGCCAGTAGTATCGAGACAGGGGGCTACAATGAGCAGTTCTTC
clone size: -; D gene: TRBD1; J gene: TRBJ1-5; V gene: TRBV24-1; CDR3 protein: CATSEGDAGTGFQPQHF; CDR3 DNA: TGTGCCACCAGTGAGGGCGACGCCGGGACAGGGTTTCAGCCCCAGCATTTT
clone size: -; D gene: TRBD1; J gene: TRBJ2-7; V gene: TRBV9; CDR3 protein: CASSAHGQGSYEQYF; CDR3 DNA: TGTGCCAGCAGCGCCCATGGACAGGGCTCCTACGAGCAGTACTTC
clone size: -; D gene: TRBD1; J gene: TRBJ2-1; V gene: TRBV3-1/TRBV3-2; CDR3 protein: CASSPNAGTGAISSYNEQFF; CDR3 DNA: TGTGCCAGCAGCCCTAATGCCGGGACAGGGGCGATTAGCTCCTACAATGAGCAGTTCTTC
clone size: -; D gene: TRBD1; J gene: TRBJ1-2; V gene: TRBV7-9; CDR3 protein: CASSPGQVYGYTF; CDR3 DNA: TGTGCCAGCAGCCCCGGACAGGTCTATGGCTACACCTTC
clone size: once; D gene: -; J gene: TRBJ1-4; V gene: TRBV7-9; CDR3 protein: CASSFDGEKLFF; CDR3 DNA: TGTGCCAGCAGTTTCGACGGGGAAAAACTGTTTTTT
clone size: -; D gene: -; J gene: TRBJ2-1; V gene: TRBV29-1; CDR3 protein: CSVEVVNRADNEQFF; CDR3 DNA: TGCAGCGTTGAAGTGGTCAACAGGGCGGACAATGAGCAGTTCTTC
clone size: -; D gene: TRBD1; J gene: TRBJ1-5; V gene: TRBV6-5; CDR3 protein: CASSKQGGSNQPQHF; CDR3 DNA: TGTGCCAGCAGTAAACAGGGGGGTAGCAATCAGCCCCAGCATTTT
clone size: -; D gene: TRBD1; J gene: TRBJ1-2; V gene: TRBV2; CDR3 protein: CASSATGIDGYTF; CDR3 DNA: TGTGCCAGCAGTGCGACAGGGATCGATGGCTACACCTTC
clone size: -; D gene: TRBD2; J gene: TRBJ2-7; V gene: TRBV4-1; CDR3 protein: CASSQEYAGVYEQYF; CDR3 DNA: TGCGCCAGCAGCCAAGAGTACGCGGGGGTGTACGAGCAGTACTTC
clone size: -; D gene: TRBD1; J gene: TRBJ1-1; V gene: TRBV6-1; CDR3 protein: CASSEAGQGHTEAFF; CDR3 DNA: TGTGCCAGCAGTGAAGCCGGACAGGGACACACTGAAGCTTTCTTT
clone size: -; D gene: -; J gene: TRBJ2-6; V gene: TRBV28; CDR3 protein: CASSSPLDSSPLRQDISGANVLTF; CDR3 DNA: TGTGCCAGCAGTTCACCTCTTGACAGTTCACCTCTCAGACAGGACATCTCTGGGGCCAACGTCCTGACTTTC
clone size: -; D gene: -; J gene: TRBJ1-1; V gene: TRBV6-1; CDR3 protein: CASSEAWANTEAFF; CDR3 DNA: TGTGCCAGCAGTGAAGCGTGGGCTAACACTGAAGCTTTCTTT
clone size: -; D gene: TRBD1; J gene: TRBJ2-2; V gene: TRBV29-1; CDR3 protein: CSARTGAFTGELFF; CDR3 DNA: TGCAGCGCCAGGACAGGGGCCTTCACCGGGGAGCTGTTTTTT
clone size: -; D gene: TRBD1; J gene: TRBJ2-5; V gene: TRBV2; CDR3 protein: CASSRRDSRRQETQYF; CDR3 DNA: TGTGCCAGCAGCCGCCGGGACAGCCGACGACAAGAGACCCAGTACTTC
clone size: -; D gene: -; J gene: TRBJ1-1; V gene: TRBV19; CDR3 protein: CASSRSDRLNTEAFF; CDR3 DNA: TGTGCCAGTAGTCGGTCGGACAGACTGAACACTGAAGCTTTCTTT
clone size: -; D gene: -; J gene: TRBJ1-5; V gene: TRBV4-1; CDR3 protein: CASSQVWGGDQPQHF; CDR3 DNA: TGCGCCAGCAGCCAAGTGTGGGGGGGGGATCAGCCCCAGCATTTT
clone size: -; D gene: TRBD1; J gene: TRBJ1-4; V gene: TRBV4-1; CDR3 protein: CASSQQTGAEKLFF; CDR3 DNA: TGCGCCAGCAGCCAACAGACAGGGGCTGAAAAACTGTTTTTT
clone size: few; D gene: -; J gene: TRBJ1-3; V gene: TRBV2; CDR3 protein: CASSAETGYNTIYF; CDR3 DNA: TGTGCCAGCAGTGCCGAAACCGGGTACAACACCATATATTTT
clone size: once; D gene: -; J gene: TRBJ1-1; V gene: TRBV5-6; CDR3 protein: CASSRDMNTEAFF; CDR3 DNA: TGTGCCAGCAGCAGGGACATGAACACTGAAGCTTTCTTT
clone size: -; D gene: TRBD1; J gene: TRBJ1-2; V gene: TRBV25-1; CDR3 protein: CAAGGRGYGYTF; CDR3 DNA: TGTGCCGCAGGGGGCAGGGGCTATGGCTACACCTTC
clone size: -; D gene: -; J gene: TRBJ1-1; V gene: TRBV19; CDR3 protein: CASSIVAGAVHEAFF; CDR3 DNA: TGTGCCAGTAGTATAGTGGCGGGGGCAGTCCATGAAGCTTTCTTT
clone size: -; D gene: TRBD1; J gene: TRBJ1-2; V gene: TRBV5-6; CDR3 protein: CASSLVGDRGHGYTF; CDR3 DNA: TGTGCCAGCAGCTTGGTCGGGGACAGGGGCCATGGCTACACCTTC
clone size: few; D gene: -; J gene: TRBJ1-1; V gene: TRBV6-5; CDR3 protein: CASSYRGGTEAFF; CDR3 DNA: TGTGCCAGCAGTTACAGGGGGGGCACTGAAGCTTTCTTT
clone size: -; D gene: -; J gene: TRBJ1-1; V gene: TRBV28; CDR3 protein: CASKTDYTEAFF; CDR3 DNA: TGTGCCAGCAAAACAGATTACACTGAAGCTTTCTTT
clone size: few; D gene: -; J gene: TRBJ1-2; V gene: TRBV4-2; CDR3 protein: CASSPSSGDGAGYTF; CDR3 DNA: TGTGCCAGCAGCCCCTCCTCAGGGGACGGGGCGGGCTACACCTTC
clone size: once; D gene: TRBD1; J gene: TRBJ1-2; V gene: TRBV28; CDR3 protein: CASHLTGGFNYGYTF; CDR3 DNA: TGTGCCAGCCACTTGACAGGGGGCTTCAACTATGGCTACACCTTC
clone size: -; D gene: -; J gene: TRBJ2-1; V gene: TRBV6-4; CDR3 protein: CASRITGTANNEQFF; CDR3 DNA: TGTGCCAGCAGAATAACCGGGACTGCGAATAATGAGCAGTTCTTC
clone size: few; D gene: -; J gene: TRBJ2-2; V gene: TRBV5-4; CDR3 protein: CASSFRQGSGELFF; CDR3 DNA: TGTGCCAGCAGCTTCAGGCAGGGGTCCGGGGAGCTGTTTTTT
clone size: -; D gene: TRBD1; J gene: TRBJ1-6; V gene: TRBV5-1; CDR3 protein: CASSYEGAWNSPLHF; CDR3 DNA: TGCGCCAGCAGCTACGAGGGGGCTTGGAATTCACCCCTCCACTTT
clone size: -; D gene: -; J gene: TRBJ1-3; V gene: TRBV9; CDR3 protein: CASSVAAGRGNTIYF; CDR3 DNA: TGTGCCAGCAGCGTAGCGGCAGGGAGGGGAAACACCATATATTTT
clone size: -; D gene: -; J gene: TRBJ1-3; V gene: TRBV27; CDR3 protein: CASSLSGPNSGNTIYF; CDR3 DNA: TGTGCCAGCAGTTTATCGGGCCCTAACTCTGGAAACACCATATATTTT
clone size: -; D gene: -; J gene: TRBJ1-6; V gene: TRBV28; CDR3 protein: CASRQSGAYSPLHF; CDR3 DNA: TGTGCCAGCAGGCAATCAGGGGCCTATTCACCCCTCCACTTT
clone size: -; D gene: -; J gene: TRBJ1-5; V gene: TRBV9; CDR3 protein: CASSPTWEGQPQHF; CDR3 DNA: TGTGCCAGCAGCCCGACCTGGGAGGGACAGCCCCAGCATTTT
clone size: once; D gene: TRBD1; J gene: TRBJ2-2; V gene: TRBV10-3; CDR3 protein: CAITGTGRNTGELFF; CDR3 DNA: TGTGCCATCACCGGGACAGGTAGAAACACCGGGGAGCTGTTTTTT
clone size: -; D gene: -; J gene: TRBJ1-5; V gene: TRBV29-1; CDR3 protein: CSVVGRTFKPQHF; CDR3 DNA: TGCAGCGTTGTCGGCAGGACTTTTAAGCCCCAGCATTTT
clone size: few; D gene: -; J gene: TRBJ1-5; V gene: TRBV6-5; CDR3 protein: CASSYLRNQPQHF; CDR3 DNA: TGTGCCAGCAGTTACCTACGAAATCAGCCCCAGCATTTT
clone size: -; D gene: -; J gene: TRBJ2-5; V gene: TRBV5-4; CDR3 protein: CASSLDVPGTYQETQYF; CDR3 DNA: TGTGCCAGCAGCCTAGACGTACCCGGGACTTACCAAGAGACCCAGTACTTC
clone size: -; D gene: TRBD2; J gene: TRBJ2-3; V gene: TRBV7-9; CDR3 protein: CASQRGADTQYF; CDR3 DNA: TGTGCCAGCCAACGGGGGGCAGATACGCAGTATTTT
clone size: -; D gene: -; J gene: TRBJ2-7; V gene: TRBV3-1/TRBV3-2; CDR3 protein: CASSQLALGSSYEQYF; CDR3 DNA: TGTGCCAGCAGCCAATTAGCGCTGGGTAGCTCCTACGAGCAGTACTTC
clone size: -; D gene: -; J gene: TRBJ1-3; V gene: TRBV28; CDR3 protein: CASSLFYSGNTIYF; CDR3 DNA: TGTGCCAGCAGTTTGTTCTACTCTGGAAACACCATATATTTT
clone size: -; D gene: -; J gene: TRBJ1-4; V gene: TRBV3-1/TRBV3-2; CDR3 protein: CASSQALHGLGLFF; CDR3 DNA: TGTGCCAGCAGCCAAGCTCTCCACGGACTGGGTCTGTTTTTT
clone size: -; D gene: -; J gene: TRBJ1-1; V gene: TRBV15; CDR3 protein: CAHRKGTEAFF; CDR3 DNA: TGTGCCCACAGGAAGGGGACTGAAGCTTTCTTT
clone size: -; D gene: -; J gene: TRBJ2-3; V gene: TRBV15; CDR3 protein: CATSRDLQGTDTQYF; CDR3 DNA: TGTGCCACCAGCAGAGATCTTCAGGGGACAGATACGCAGTATTTT
clone size: -; D gene: -; J gene: TRBJ2-2; V gene: TRBV24-1; CDR3 protein: CATSPGRSTGELFF; CDR3 DNA: TGTGCCACCAGTCCGGGTCGGAGCACCGGGGAGCTGTTTTTT
clone size: few; D gene: -; J gene: TRBJ1-6; V gene: TRBV7-9; CDR3 protein: CASSLDGVNSPLHF; CDR3 DNA: TGTGCCAGCAGCTTAGACGGGGTTAATTCACCCCTCCACTTT
clone size: -; D gene: -; J gene: TRBJ2-7; V gene: TRBV3-1/TRBV3-2; CDR3 protein: CASSAETRIYEQYF; CDR3 DNA: TGTGCCAGCAGCGCAGAAACTAGGATCTACGAGCAGTACTTC
clone size: -; D gene: TRBD1; J gene: TRBJ2-5; V gene: TRBV7-9; CDR3 protein: CASSLRDRGQETQYF; CDR3 DNA: TGTGCCAGCAGCTTACGGGACAGGGGGCAAGAGACCCAGTACTTC
clone size: once; D gene: -; J gene: TRBJ2-7; V gene: TRBV2; CDR3 protein: CARGGQVSSYEQYF; CDR3 DNA: TGTGCCAGGGGGGGTCAGGTGAGCTCCTACGAGCAGTACTTC
clone size: -; D gene: TRBD1; J gene: TRBJ1-1; V gene: TRBV23-1; CDR3 protein: CASSQSGQQHNTEAFF; CDR3 DNA: TGCGCCAGCAGTCAATCGGGACAGCAACATAACACTGAAGCTTTCTTT
clone size: -; D gene: TRBD1; J gene: TRBJ1-1; V gene: TRBV6-5; CDR3 protein: CASSPRTGNTEAFF; CDR3 DNA: TGTGCCAGCAGTCCGAGGACAGGGAACACTGAAGCTTTCTTT
clone size: -; D gene: -; J gene: TRBJ1-1; V gene: TRBV27; CDR3 protein: CASSLVPGENTEAFF; CDR3 DNA: TGTGCCAGCAGTTTAGTCCCGGGGGAGAACACTGAAGCTTTCTTT